This TCR beta chain was retrieved from a study of shared clonotypes between healthy human individuals. Overall study findings and caveats: Though the depth was large, rarefaction showed that sorted-subset sequencing was incomplete.

V was clipped by 0 bases and J by 5 bases, with 16 bases between them. Germline loops: CDR1 KGHSH, CDR2 LQKENI. This CDR3 region has 16 residues. The study drew all its donors from Caucasian adults living in Nashville, Tennessee. Using about 220 ng DNA, around 30,000 T cell genomes, the sorted-subset replicate PCRs were run. Data came from immunoSEQ multiplex PCR; TCRdb stores just in-frame clones and leaves some out. This sample has a few million clones; just over 90% occur once, and the top ten carry 0.35% to 0.5%. Note on this clone: What it recognizes is unknown.

This sequence joins TRBV18 and TRBJ2-5; TRBD2 might be the D (5 bases). Sequencing was performed on naive CD4+ T cells from PBMCs. The subset here: CD45RA+ positively selected. This sequence was found in a man between 18 and 29 years old in good health. Some clones in this sample may be carry-over from other donors' samples. Written as DNA, the CDR3 is TGTGCCAGCTCACCACCCGGGAATCGCGTTCTGGAGACCCAGTACTTC. This codes for CASSPPGNRVLETQYF.